These 22 T cell receptor beta chains share one sample of origin, sequenced in a study of T-cell memory formation after mild COVID-19. TCRdb re-derived calls from the 5' RACE reads in MiXCR, one entry per CDR3 protein. The data contain 150,000 to 200,000 distinct CDR3 sequences, approximately 16% of them seen just once; the ten biggest clones take up about 2.1%. Sequenced: PBMCs or a T cell subset sorted from them (not recorded which). These receptors were obtained from an adult woman who had mild COVID-19 (a few samples of this study predate the infection). Cell type and time point are not known.

This clonotype has just a few counts. The chain employs TRBV3-1 and TRBJ1-1; TRBD1 agrees at 7 bases. V was pared by 0 bases and J by 8 bases, with 3 bases of the junction left unmatched. Per germline, CDR1 LGHDT and CDR2 YNNKEL (reference sequence). This CDR3 is built from 13 residues. This CDR3 is CASSQEGQTEAFF. CDR3 nucleotides: TGTGCCAGCAGCCAAGAGGGACAGACCGAAGCTTTCTTT.

A few counts support this clonotype. The J gene is TRBJ1-5, the V gene TRBV4-1; D is uncertain. This CDR3 comprises 14 residues. Trimming pared 1 base from V and 1 base from J, leaving 5 bases between. Germline CDR1 and CDR2: MGHRA and YSYEKL. The CDR3 spells CASSQVVSNQPQHF. CDR3 nucleotide sequence: TGCGCCAGCAGCCAAGTCGTCAGCAATCAGCCCCAGCATTTT.

This rearrangement joins TRBV4-1 to TRBJ2-3, with unresolved D. This CDR3 is 15 amino acids long. Germline V gene data show CDR1 as MGHRA and CDR2 as YSYEKL. V was clipped by 0 bases and J by 1 base, with 8 bases between them. In DNA, the CDR3 is TGCGCCAGCAGCCAAGATCACTGGGGCACAGATACGCAGTATTTT. Translation: CASSQDHWGTDTQYF.

The V and J genes are TRBV5-1 and TRBJ2-1; 12 bases match TRBD1. The ends lost 4 bases at V and 8 bases at J; junction bases unmatched: 7. Looked up from germline, CDR1 is SGHRS and CDR2 is YFSETQ. The CDR3 length is 15 residues. The chain's CDR3 is CASSEPGQGADEQFF. CDR3 DNA: TGCGCCAGCAGCGAACCGGGACAGGGGGCCGATGAGCAGTTCTTC.

This clonotype was counted a few times. The V call is TRBV12-3 or TRBV12-4, the J call TRBJ2-1; D may be TRBD2 (6 bases). The CDR3 consists of 14 residues. Trimming shortened V by 6 bases and J by 3 bases, and 12 bases separated the two germline ends. This CDR3 reads CASSQTRSYNEQFF. CDR3 sequence (DNA): TGTGCCAGCAGCCAGACTAGAAGCTACAATGAGCAGTTCTTC.

This clonotype has more than one count but fewer than ten. The rearrangement joins TRBV9 to TRBJ2-2; D is perhaps TRBD1 (6 bases). Trimming took off 2 bases at V and 2 bases at J, with 10 bases between the two ends. Germline V gives CDR1 SGDLS, CDR2 YYNGEE. This CDR3 has 15 amino acids. CDR3 sequence: CASSVRGQNTGELFF. The CDR3 DNA sequence: TGTGCCAGCAGCGTGAGGGGACAAAACACCGGGGAGCTGTTTTTT.

This rearrangement joins TRBV3-1 to TRBJ1-1; D gene ambiguous. This CDR3 is 13 amino acids long. Germline assignment: CDR1 LGHDT and CDR2 YNNKEL (reference sequence). Trimming took 4 bases from V and 6 from J, leaving 12 bases between them. The DNA for the CDR3 is TGTGCCAGCAGCCGGGGAGGGCCCGCTGAAGCTTTCTTT. Its protein is CASSRGGPAEAFF.

The chain recombines TRBV29-1 with TRBJ2-6, with 8 bases identical to TRBD2. Per germline, CDR1 SQVTM and CDR2 ANQGSEA. With 6 bases clipped from V and 0 bases from J, the junction kept 4 bases outside the gene matches. The CDR3 extends over 15 amino acids. For the CDR3, the DNA is TGCAGCGTAACTAGCGGATACTCTGGGGCCAACGTCCTGACTTTC. Translated, it gives CSVTSGYSGANVLTF.

The chain is built from TRBV9 and TRBJ2-5, with 9 bases identical to TRBD2. V was pared by 0 bases and J by 1 base, with 4 bases of the junction left unmatched. Germline CDR1 SGDLS, CDR2 YYNGEE. CDR3 length: 16 amino acids. The CDR3 region is CASSVVGAGGQETQYF. The CDR3 DNA reads TGTGCCAGCAGCGTAGTAGGAGCGGGGGGCCAAGAGACCCAGTACTTC. The whole variable domain, filled in from reference TRBV9 and TRBJ2-5, reads DSGVTQTPKHLITATGQRVTLRCSPRSGDLSVYWYQQSLDQGLQFLIQYYNGEERAKGNILERFSAQQFPDLHSELNLSSLELGDSALYFCASSVVGAGGQETQYFGPGTRLLVL.

In this sample, this clonotype turned up many times. CDR3 in DNA: TGCGCCAGCAGCCAAGATGGTACGGGTATGCGCGGCAATGAGCAGTTCTTC. This gives the protein CASSQDGTGMRGNEQFF. V gene TRBV4-1 combines with J gene TRBJ2-1; D not resolved. The length of the CDR3 is 17 residues. Trimming stripped 0 bases from V and 6 bases from J, with 18 bases between. Per the germline V gene, CDR1 is MGHRA and CDR2 is YSYEKL.

CDR3 bases: TGTGCCAGCAGACTGGGACGGGACAATGAGCAGTTCTTC. This encodes CASRLGRDNEQFF. The chain links TRBV2 to TRBJ2-1; D is perhaps TRBD1 or TRBD2 (5 bases each). This CDR3 is 13 amino acids long. CDR1 SNHLY and CDR2 FYNNEI come from the germline V gene. With 6 bases removed from V and 5 bases from J, the gap between germline ends came to 11 bases.

This clonotype has ten or more counts. The chain has TRBV4-2 and TRBJ2-7; TRBD1 aligns across 8 bases. Germline-derived CDR1 and CDR2 are LGHNA and YNFKEQ. With V trimmed by 0 bases and J by 0 bases, 4 bases remained unmatched. The CDR3 is 16 residues long. The CDR3 region has the DNA TGTGCCAGCAGCCAAGATGGGGGACAGGCCTCCTACGAGCAGTACTTC. Protein: CASSQDGGQASYEQYF.

The chain links TRBV4-1 to TRBJ1-3; 8 nucleotides match TRBD1. The CDR3 runs to 17 residues. The V segment lost 1 base and the J segment 0 bases; nucleotides outside the gene matches: 5. Germline-derived CDR1 and CDR2 are MGHRA and YSYEKL. The CDR3 region is CASSQGGQGPSGNTIYF. The CDR3 nucleotides read TGCGCCAGCAGCCAAGGAGGACAGGGACCCTCTGGAAACACCATATATTTT.

This clonotype came up a few times. The chain couples TRBV7-2 to TRBJ1-5, with a weak D call TRBD1 (6 bases). Trimming cost V 1 base and J 7 bases, with 14 bases left between them. The CDR3 spans 15 residues. Germline CDR1 SGHTA, CDR2 FQGNSA. The CDR3 sequence: CASSLGSGAGQPQHF. Written as DNA, the CDR3 is TGTGCCAGCAGCTTAGGGTCAGGGGCGGGCCAGCCCCAGCATTTT. Variable domain in full (rest from reference TRBV7-2 and TRBJ1-5): GAGVSQSPSNKVTEKGKDVELRCDPISGHTALYWYRQSLGQGLEFLIYFQGNSAPDKSGLPSDRFSAERTGGSVSTLTIQRTQQEDSAVYLCASSLGSGAGQPQHFGDGTRLSIL.

The chain is built from TRBV24-1 and TRBJ1-1; 11 bases are shared with TRBD1. This CDR3 spans 15 amino acids. The ends lost 7 bases at V and 4 bases at J; junction bases unmatched: 7. Germline V gene data show CDR1 as KGHDR and CDR2 as SFDVKD. The CDR3 reads CATSPSGTGGTEAFF. The CDR3 nucleotides are TGTGCCACCAGCCCCTCCGGGACAGGGGGCACTGAAGCTTTCTTT.

This clonotype was detected only a few times. V usage is TRBV6-2 or TRBV6-3 and J usage is TRBJ2-3, with 10 bases matching TRBD1. In germline, CDR1 is MNHEY, CDR2 SVGEGT. The CDR3 is made up of 14 amino acids. After removal of 6 bases from V and 4 bases from J, the junction contained 4 bases not matched to a gene. CDR3 region: CASRRDRGSDTQYF. As DNA, the CDR3 is TGTGCCAGCAGAAGGGACAGGGGATCAGATACGCAGTATTTT.

The CDR3 nucleotides are TGTGCCAGCAGCTTAACGGTGGGGGTGAGGACTGAAGCTTTCTTT. Encoded protein: CASSLTVGVRTEAFF. This chain connects TRBV7-3 to TRBJ1-1; the D gene is possibly TRBD1 (5 bases). The CDR3 is 15 residues long. The V end lost 0 bases, the J end lost 5 bases, and 13 bases lay between the germline ends. Germline assignment: CDR1 SGHTA and CDR2 FQGTGA.

CDR3 sequence reads: CSAMMAGGLETQYF. CDR3 nucleotide sequence: TGCAGTGCTATGATGGCGGGAGGCCTCGAGACCCAGTACTTC. J is TRBJ2-5 and V is TRBV20-1; TRBD2 matches 8 bases. The CDR3 contains 14 residues. V lost 4 bases and J lost 5; bases outside the gene matches: 9. The V gene's germline CDR1 is DFQATT and CDR2 SNEGSKA (reference sequence).

V usage is TRBV7-9 and J usage is TRBJ2-6; D not certain. CDR1 and CDR2 from the germline V gene are SEHNR and FQNEAQ (reference sequence). The CDR3 contains 18 residues. Trimming took 0 bases from V and 0 from J, leaving 12 bases between them. The CDR3 nucleotides are TGTGCCAGCAGCTTAGCCCATCCACCTCGCTCTGGGGCCAACGTCCTGACTTTC. Translation: CASSLAHPPRSGANVLTF.

This sequence joins TRBV4-3 and TRBJ2-1; weak D call: TRBD2 (5 bases). Trimming stripped 1 base from V and 0 bases from J, with 22 bases between. Germline V CDR1 and CDR2: LGHNA, YSLEER. The CDR3 sequence is 20 residues long. The CDR3 region is CASSQGETISTYSSYNEQFF. The CDR3 DNA reads as TGCGCCAGCAGCCAAGGCGAGACTATCTCCACATACAGCTCCTACAATGAGCAGTTCTTC.

The CDR3 DNA is TGTGCCTGGAGTGTGGGACGGACTAGCGGGAGACCCTACGAGCAGTACTTC. Its translation: CAWSVGRTSGRPYEQYF. This sequence joins TRBV30 and TRBJ2-7; 13 bases match TRBD2. The CDR3 consists of 17 residues. Losses at the gene ends were 0 bases for V and 2 bases for J; bases not matched to a gene: 7. Germline CDR1 and CDR2: GTSNPN and SVGIG (reference sequence).

In its sample, this clonotype was seen a few times. A read error may account for a junction end that differs from germline. J is TRBJ1-1 and V is TRBV12-3 or TRBV12-4, with TRBD1 as a possible D gene (6 bases). This CDR3 comprises 13 residues. The CDR3 here is CASSLPGATEAFF. The CDR3 DNA reads TGCGCCAGCAGCTTACCGGGGGCCACTGAAGCTTTCTTT.